Here is one TCR beta chain with its context. What antigen it recognizes has not been identified. No clone much larger than this one lies a single base away; base qualities are absent. Separate from the roughly 700-subject first cohort, the validation cohort of about 130 subjects was the group to which the donors belonged. The data originate from a study of cytomegalovirus exposure and HLA in healthy donors (TCRdb year 2017). Turning to the overall study: According to a later analysis, the 120 or so validation repertoires were produced on the same platform as the approximately 620 repertoires of the first cohort. The study aimed to test whether signatures of past pathogen exposure could be identified by cataloging public T cell receptors. A separate validation cohort of approximately 120 different subjects was used in addition to the approximately 670-subject first cohort. The study combined high-throughput TCR immunosequencing, statistical association of individual TCRs with disease status, and machine learning to predict cytomegalovirus infection status.

Here is what the overall study found, with its caveats: A later analysis found that TCRs clustered in the first cohort also tended to co-occur in the roughly 110 validation repertoires, with 94% of cluster scores above 0. A few of the identified cytomegalovirus-associated TCR beta chains were confirmed in vitro to be specific for cytomegalovirus antigens. A later analysis had no HLA typing for the validation cohort, so co-occurrence there was scored across all 110 or so repertoires. In both the original and validation cohorts, the classifier was reported to diagnose cytomegalovirus status with high specificity and sensitivity. The study listed over 150 TCR beta chains as associated with cytomegalovirus. While some public TCRs were present in many individuals, most TCR sequences turned up only very rarely across donors. The authors suggested that the approach could potentially be extended to other disease states and immunological phenotypes.

The protocol used for the library was the immunoSEQ multiplex PCR assay. The study's processing was this. A statistical classification framework was built for diagnosing cytomegalovirus status from the catalog of TCR beta chain sequences. Here the immuneACCESS table is served through TCRdb, limited to in-frame sequences with V and J called. Missing clones are a known gap in these copies; in checked studies unresolved V genes cover under half, and the rest lacks a known reason. V and J calls and clone size are given by that table; D and trimming were obtained from the DNA. This sample is represented by about 200,000 clones; about 81% of them were singletons. The biggest ten clones account for over 0.95% of the sample. The specimen was PBMCs. This receptor was identified in a woman aged 30 to 39 in good health and CMV-seronegative.

The CDR3 reads as follows: CASSGGQGLTDTQYF. The nucleotides read TGCGCCAGCAGCGGGGGACAGGGTTTGACAGATACGCAGTATTTT. Here the chain combines TRBV5-1 and TRBJ2-3; 9 nucleotides in the junction match TRBD1. The CDR3 holds 15 amino acids from the cysteine to the phenylalanine. The only DNA kept is the CDR3, 45 bases in frame from the first base. The germline V gene sets CDR1 to SGHRS and CDR2 to YFSETQ. From V the trimming removes 4 bases and from J it removes 3 bases, while the gene matches leave 6 bases of the junction unaccounted for.